This TCR beta chain was sequenced in a study of CD8 T cells in ankylosing spondylitis. Overall study results and limits: Characteristic of ankylosing spondylitis blood, it appeared, was a TCR beta motif comprising about eight highly homologous variants.

TCRdb reprocessed the 5' RACE reads via MiXCR and lists one record per CDR3 protein. The top ten clones hold 36% of a sample with about 33,000 distinct CDR3 sequences, more than 13% of them seen once. Turning to this clonotype: Its antigen remains unknown.

Germline V CDR1 and CDR2: SNHLY, FYNNEI. The CDR3 runs to 15 residues. V shed 4 bases and J shed 5 bases, with 17 bases lying between them. This TCR derives from a male donor with ankylosing spondylitis or in good health (not recorded which). The chain combines TRBV2 with TRBJ2-5; D gene uncertain. The specimen was blood. The CDR3 nucleotides read TGTGCCAGCAGTGGTTGGGCAGCCTCCGGGGAGACCCAGTACTTC. Translating it yields CASSGWAASGETQYF.